This TCR beta chain was obtained from a study of CD8 T cells in ankylosing spondylitis. Study-wide results and limits: CD8+ cells made up the disease-linked clones, which were relatively rare in peripheral blood. About 8 highly homologous variants formed a TCR beta motif that appeared characteristic of ankylosing spondylitis blood.

Germline V lookup: CDR1 SNHLY, CDR2 FYNNEI. V was clipped by 2 bases and J by 3 bases, with 10 bases between them. The CDR3 covers 14 residues. Remarks on this clonotype: Its antigen remains unidentified.

Using quantitative 5'-RACE with molecular barcodes, the authors made TCR beta libraries. Via MiXCR, TCRdb re-called the 5' RACE reads, giving one row per CDR3 protein. The sample has tens of thousands of distinct CDR3 sequences, about 8.3% seen once. Specimen: blood, either unsorted or a sorted T cell fraction (not recorded which). This TCR came from a male donor with ankylosing spondylitis. The chain has TRBV2 and TRBJ2-5; D not certain. The DNA for the CDR3 is TGTGCCAGCAGTGAATCGGTTTTTAAAGAGACCCAGTACTTC. It codes for CASSESVFKETQYF. Together with reference TRBV2 and TRBJ2-5, the CDR3 gives the full variable domain: EPEVTQTPSHQVTQMGQEVILRCVPISNHLYFYWYRQILGQKVEFLVSFYNNEISEKSEIFDDQFSVERPDGSNFTLKIRSTKLEDSAMYFCASSESVFKETQYFGPGTRLLVL.